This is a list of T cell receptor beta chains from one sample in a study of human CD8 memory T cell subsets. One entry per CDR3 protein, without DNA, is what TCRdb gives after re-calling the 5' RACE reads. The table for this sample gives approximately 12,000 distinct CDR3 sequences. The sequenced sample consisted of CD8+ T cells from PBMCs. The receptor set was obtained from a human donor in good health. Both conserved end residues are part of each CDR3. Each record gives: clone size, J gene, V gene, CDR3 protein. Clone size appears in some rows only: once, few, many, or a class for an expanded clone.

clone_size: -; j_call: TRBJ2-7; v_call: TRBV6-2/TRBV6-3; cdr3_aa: CASSYSMDSSYEQYF
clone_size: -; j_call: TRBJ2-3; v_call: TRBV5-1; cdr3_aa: CASETGQGLDTQYF
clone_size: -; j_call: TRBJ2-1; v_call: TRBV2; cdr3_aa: CASSVYGTYNEQFF
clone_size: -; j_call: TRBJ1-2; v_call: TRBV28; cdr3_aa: CASSLSGQLNGYTF
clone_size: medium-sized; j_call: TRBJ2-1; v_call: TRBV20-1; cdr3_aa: CSASGGGYNEQFF
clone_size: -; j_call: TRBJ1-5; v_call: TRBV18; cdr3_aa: CASPLFGEINQPQHF
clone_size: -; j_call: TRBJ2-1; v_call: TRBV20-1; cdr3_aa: CSARGTGGQYNEQFF
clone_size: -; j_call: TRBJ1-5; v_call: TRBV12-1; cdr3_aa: CASSQIGSKRVHQPQHF
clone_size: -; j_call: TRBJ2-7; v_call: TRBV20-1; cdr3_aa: CSARDQGYEQYF
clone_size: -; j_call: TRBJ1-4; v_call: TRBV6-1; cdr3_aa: CASSFGTGDFEKLFF
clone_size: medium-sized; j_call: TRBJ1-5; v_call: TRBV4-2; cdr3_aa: CASSSYSNQPQHF
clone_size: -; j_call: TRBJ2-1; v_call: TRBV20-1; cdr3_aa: CSAPTSGAYNEQFF
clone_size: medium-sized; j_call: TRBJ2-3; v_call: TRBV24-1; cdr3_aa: CATSDWDRAADGQYF
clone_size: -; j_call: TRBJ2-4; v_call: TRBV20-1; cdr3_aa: CSAPGLAGGRDIQYF
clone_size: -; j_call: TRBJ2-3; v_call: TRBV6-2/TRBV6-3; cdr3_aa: CASIPGEVWGTDTQYF
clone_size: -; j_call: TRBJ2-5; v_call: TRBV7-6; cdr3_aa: CASSTPITATQETQYF
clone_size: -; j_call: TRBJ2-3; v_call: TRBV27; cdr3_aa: CASSHSGGAGTDTQYF
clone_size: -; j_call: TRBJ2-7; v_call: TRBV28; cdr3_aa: CASFGGENYEQYF
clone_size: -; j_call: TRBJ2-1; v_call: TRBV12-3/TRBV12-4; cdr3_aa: CASSLGLAGGPGNEQFF
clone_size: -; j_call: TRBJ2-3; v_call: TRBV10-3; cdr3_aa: CAISELLGGKADTQYF
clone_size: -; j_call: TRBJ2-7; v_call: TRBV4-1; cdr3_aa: CASSQDRSGRLMQYF
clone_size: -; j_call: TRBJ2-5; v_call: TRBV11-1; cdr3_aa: CASSSTSGGPQETQYF
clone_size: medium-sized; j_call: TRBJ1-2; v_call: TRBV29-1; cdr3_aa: CSVLETAELCYTF
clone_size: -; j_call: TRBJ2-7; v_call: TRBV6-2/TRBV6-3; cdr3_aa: CASSYSTGSWTYEQYF
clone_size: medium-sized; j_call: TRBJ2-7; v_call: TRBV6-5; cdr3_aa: CASSIGTSGAITYEQYF
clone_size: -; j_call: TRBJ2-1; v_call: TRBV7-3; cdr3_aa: CASSLLPSRDEQFF